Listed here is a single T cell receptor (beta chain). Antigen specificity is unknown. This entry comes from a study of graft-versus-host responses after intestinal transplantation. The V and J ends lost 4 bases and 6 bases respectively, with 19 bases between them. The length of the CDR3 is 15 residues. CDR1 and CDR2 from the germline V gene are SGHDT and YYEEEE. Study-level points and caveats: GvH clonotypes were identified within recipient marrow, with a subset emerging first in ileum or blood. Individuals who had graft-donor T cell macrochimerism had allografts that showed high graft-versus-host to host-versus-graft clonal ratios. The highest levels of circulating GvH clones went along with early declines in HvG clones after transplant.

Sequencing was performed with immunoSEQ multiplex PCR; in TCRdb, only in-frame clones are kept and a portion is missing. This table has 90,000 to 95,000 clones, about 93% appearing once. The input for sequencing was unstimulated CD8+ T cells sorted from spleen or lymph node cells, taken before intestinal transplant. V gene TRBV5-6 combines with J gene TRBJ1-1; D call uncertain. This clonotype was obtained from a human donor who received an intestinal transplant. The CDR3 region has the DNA TGTGCCAGCAGCACTGGAGCTTGGAGGGTCGCTGAAGCTTTCTTT. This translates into CASSTGAWRVAEAFF.